Listed below are T cell receptor beta chains from one sample, sequenced in a study of blood T cell repertoires in COVID-19. The table came from immunoSEQ multiplex PCR; TCRdb's copy has only in-frame clones and leaves some out. Seen here are more than 85,000 clones, roughly 80% observed once, and the top ten hold 19%. The sample consisted of peripheral blood. These receptors came from a woman in her seventies with acute or convalescent COVID-19. Both conserved end residues are part of each CDR3. A D gene is named only where the DNA matches it firmly. Clone size is shown for a subset of rows, as once, few, many or a class of expanded clone.

d_gene: NA
j_gene: TRBJ2-7
abundance: NA
v_gene: TRBV3-1/TRBV3-2
CDR3aa: CASSQAGTLSGEQYF
CDR3nt: TGTGCCAGCAGCCAAGCCGGGACTCTATCTGGGGAGCAGTACTTC

d_gene: NA
j_gene: TRBJ2-6
abundance: NA
v_gene: TRBV3-1/TRBV3-2
CDR3aa: CASSPQVSGAGANVLTF
CDR3nt: TGTGCCAGCAGCCCTCAAGTGTCGGGGGCTGGGGCCAACGTCCTGACTTTC

d_gene: NA
j_gene: TRBJ2-1
abundance: once
v_gene: TRBV18
CDR3aa: CASSPPAGGTGNEQFF
CDR3nt: TGTGCCAGCTCACCACCGGCAGGGGGGACCGGCAATGAGCAGTTCTTC

d_gene: NA
j_gene: TRBJ2-5
abundance: NA
v_gene: TRBV5-4
CDR3aa: CASSAGQRQETQYF
CDR3nt: TGTGCCAGCAGTGCGGGACAGCGCCAAGAGACCCAGTACTTC

d_gene: TRBD1
j_gene: TRBJ1-1
abundance: once
v_gene: TRBV10-3
CDR3aa: CAISPALQGVSEAFF
CDR3nt: TGTGCCATCAGTCCCGCCCTACAGGGGGTTAGTGAAGCTTTCTTT

d_gene: NA
j_gene: TRBJ2-7
abundance: NA
v_gene: TRBV2
CDR3aa: CASSEYQEQYF
CDR3nt: TGTGCCAGCAGTGAATACCAGGAGCAGTACTTC

d_gene: TRBD1
j_gene: TRBJ1-3
abundance: once
v_gene: TRBV9
CDR3aa: CASSANRGFSGNTIYF
CDR3nt: TGTGCCAGCAGCGCCAACAGGGGGTTTTCTGGAAACACCATATATTTT

d_gene: NA
j_gene: TRBJ2-3
abundance: few
v_gene: TRBV9
CDR3aa: CASSVGGSSSTDTQYF
CDR3nt: TGTGCCAGCAGCGTAGGGGGCTCCTCTAGCACAGATACGCAGTATTTT

d_gene: NA
j_gene: TRBJ2-2
abundance: NA
v_gene: TRBV5-1
CDR3aa: CASSLDGGAAGELFF
CDR3nt: TGCGCCAGCAGCTTGGATGGCGGGGCGGCCGGGGAGCTGTTTTTT

d_gene: NA
j_gene: TRBJ1-2
abundance: once
v_gene: TRBV7-6
CDR3aa: CASSSQEGYGYTF
CDR3nt: TGTGCCAGCAGCTCACAGGAGGGCTATGGCTACACCTTC

d_gene: TRBD1
j_gene: TRBJ2-3
abundance: NA
v_gene: TRBV11-3
CDR3aa: CASSPRQGATDTQYF
CDR3nt: TGTGCCAGCAGCCCCAGACAGGGGGCAACAGATACGCAGTATTTT

d_gene: TRBD1
j_gene: TRBJ2-4
abundance: NA
v_gene: TRBV7-9
CDR3aa: CASSLVTGTGRTKNIQYF
CDR3nt: TGTGCCAGCAGCTTAGTCACCGGGACAGGGAGGACCAAAAACATTCAGTACTTC

d_gene: NA
j_gene: TRBJ1-1
abundance: NA
v_gene: TRBV5-4
CDR3aa: CASSLFFGQGIGEAFF
CDR3nt: TGTGCCAGCAGCTTGTTTTTCGGGCAGGGGATTGGGGAAGCTTTCTTT

d_gene: NA
j_gene: TRBJ1-6
abundance: NA
v_gene: TRBV7-9
CDR3aa: CASSSLAGVHSPLHF
CDR3nt: TGTGCCAGCAGCTCCCTAGCGGGGGTGCACTCACCCCTCCACTTT

d_gene: NA
j_gene: TRBJ2-3
abundance: NA
v_gene: TRBV19
CDR3aa: CASSIRSTGTQYF
CDR3nt: TGTGCCAGTAGTATCCGTAGCACAGGTACGCAGTATTTT

d_gene: NA
j_gene: TRBJ1-6
abundance: NA
v_gene: TRBV30
CDR3aa: CAWAPGAPKNSPLHF
CDR3nt: TGTGCCTGGGCCCCGGGAGCCCCAAAAAATTCACCCCTCCACTTT